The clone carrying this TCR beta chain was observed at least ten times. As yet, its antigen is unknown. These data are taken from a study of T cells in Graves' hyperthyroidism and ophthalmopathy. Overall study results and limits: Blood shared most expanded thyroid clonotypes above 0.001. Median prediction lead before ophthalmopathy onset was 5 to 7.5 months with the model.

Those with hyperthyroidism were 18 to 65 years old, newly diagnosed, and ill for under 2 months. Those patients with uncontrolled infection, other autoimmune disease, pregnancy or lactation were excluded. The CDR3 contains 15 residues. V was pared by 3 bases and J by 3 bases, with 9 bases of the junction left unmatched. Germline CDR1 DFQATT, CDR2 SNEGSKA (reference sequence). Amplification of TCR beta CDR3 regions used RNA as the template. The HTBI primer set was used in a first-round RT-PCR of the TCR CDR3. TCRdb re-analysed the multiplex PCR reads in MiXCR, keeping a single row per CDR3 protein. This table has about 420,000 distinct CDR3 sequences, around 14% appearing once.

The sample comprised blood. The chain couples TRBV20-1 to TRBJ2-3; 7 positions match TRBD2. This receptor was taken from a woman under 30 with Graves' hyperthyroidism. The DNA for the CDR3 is TGCAGTGCTAGTACTTTGGCGGGAGCTACAGATACGCAGTATTTT. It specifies CSASTLAGATDTQYF.